This TCR beta chain comes out of a study of early T cells in non-severe SARS-CoV-2 infection. This clonotype was counted at least ten times. Its antigen is unidentified. Points from the study as a whole: Matching results from VDJdb favored anti-spike CD8 responses, leaving private and CD4 specificities undetected.

A single record per CDR3 protein comes from TCRdb applying MiXCR to the 5' RACE reads. The data hold tens of thousands of distinct CDR3 sequences, with 6.6% observed a single time. Deletions cut 2 bases from V and 5 bases from J, with 15 bases between. Germline V CDR1 and CDR2: SGHTA, FQGNSA. This CDR3 contains 15 residues. The clonotype comes from an adult who was a healthcare worker with PCR-confirmed SARS-CoV-2 infection or an uninfected control (not recorded which). Sequencing used whole blood, obtained at baseline. The rearrangement links TRBV7-2 to TRBJ1-2; perhaps TRBD1 as D (5 bases). CDR3 in amino acids: CASSLQTAGIYGYTF. For the CDR3, the DNA is TGTGCCAGCAGCTTACAAACGGCAGGGATTTATGGCTACACCTTC.